The rows below give T cell receptor beta chains drawn from one sample of a study of immune evolution from preneoplasia to lung adenocarcinoma. Sequencing used immunoSEQ multiplex PCR; TCRdb keeps in-frame clones, though not all of them. The data hold some 7,600 clones, with 70% to 85% observed a single time. Sequencing used FFPE atypical adenomatous hyperplasia tissue from the lung. These receptors all come from a donor at least 70 years old with lung adenocarcinoma. Some clones in this sample may be carry-over from other donors' samples. Both conserved end residues are part of each CDR3. The D gene is left open where the match is weak. A clone size is listed for some rows: how often the clone was seen (once, few, many), or a class if it is expanded.

CDR3 protein	CDR3 DNA	CDR3 length	clone size	J gene	D gene	V gene
CACIDKTQYF	TGTGCCTGCATTGACAAGACCCAGTACTTC	10	.	TRBJ2-5	.	TRBV30
CSVEVQSPWRSTDTQYF	TGCAGCGTTGAAGTGCAATCCCCATGGAGGAGCACAGATACGCAGTATTTT	17	once	TRBJ2-3	.	TRBV29-1
CAWEPGRRDAQYF	TGTGCCTGGGAGCCGGGGCGTAGGGATGCGCAGTATTTT	13	.	TRBJ2-3	.	TRBV30
CASSTTGNPNTGELFF	TGTGCCAGCTCAACAACAGGGAATCCGAACACCGGGGAGCTGTTTTTT	16	.	TRBJ2-2	.	TRBV18
CASSLWVATEAFF	TGTGCCAGCAGTTTATGGGTGGCCACTGAAGCTTTCTTT	13	.	TRBJ1-1	.	TRBV27
CASSLATDEKLFF	TGTGCCAGCAGCTTAGCGACAGATGAAAAACTGTTTTTT	13	.	TRBJ1-4	.	TRBV7-9
CASSMGTHGDQPQHF	TGTGCCAGTAGTATGGGGACACACGGGGATCAGCCCCAGCATTTT	15	.	TRBJ1-5	.	TRBV19
CTSSNVAQEKLFF	TGTACCAGTAGTAACGTGGCGCAGGAAAAACTGTTTTTT	13	.	TRBJ1-4	.	TRBV19
CASSPDWGGLNTEAFF	TGCGCCAGCAGCCCCGACTGGGGTGGACTCAACACTGAAGCTTTCTTT	16	few	TRBJ1-1	.	TRBV4-1
CASRNSDSYEQYF	TGTGCCAGCAGGAATAGCGACTCCTACGAGCAGTACTTC	13	.	TRBJ2-7	.	TRBV6-6
CASSPQGGDQPQHF	TGTGCCAGCTCACCACAAGGGGGCGATCAGCCCCAGCATTTT	14	.	TRBJ1-5	TRBD1	TRBV18
CAWSAGRASYTDTQYF	TGTGCCTGGAGTGCAGGTAGGGCCTCGTACACAGATACGCAGTATTTT	16	once	TRBJ2-3	.	TRBV30
CASSDDGTRENF	TGTGCCAGCAGTGACGACGGGACACGAGAGAACTTC	12	large	TRBJ2-4	.	TRBV6-5
CASSYALWMGTQYF	TGTGCCAGCAGTTACGCTCTCTGGATGGGAACCCAGTACTTC	14	.	TRBJ2-5	.	TRBV6-6
CASSPGLAGGVYNEQFF	TGTGCCAGCAGCCCGGGACTAGCGGGGGGAGTATACAATGAGCAGTTCTTC	17	once	TRBJ2-1	TRBD2	TRBV9
CASSLTGAKPGELFF	TGTGCCAGCAGCTTGACAGGGGCGAAGCCCGGGGAGCTGTTTTTT	15	.	TRBJ2-2	TRBD1	TRBV5-4
CASSVEVQGTEKLFF	TGTGCCAGCAGCGTAGAGGTACAGGGGACTGAAAAACTGTTTTTT	15	.	TRBJ1-4	TRBD1	TRBV9
CASSDLGGELFF	TGTGCCAGCAGTGACCTCGGCGGGGAGCTGTTTTTT	12	.	TRBJ2-2	.	TRBV6-4
CASTLQGGRHTEAFF	TGTGCCAGCACCCTCCAGGGGGGGAGACACACTGAAGCTTTCTTT	15	few	TRBJ1-1	TRBD1	TRBV7-8
CASSETHRVSEAFF	TGTGCCAGCAGCGAGACCCACAGGGTCTCGGAAGCTTTCTTT	14	.	TRBJ1-1	.	TRBV6-5
CAWDQQGAGNQPQHF	TGTGCCTGGGATCAACAGGGGGCCGGGAATCAGCCCCAGCATTTT	15	.	TRBJ1-5	TRBD1	TRBV30
CSAEGGNEQFF	TGCAGTGCCGAAGGTGGCAATGAGCAGTTCTTC	11	.	TRBJ2-1	.	TRBV20-1
CSAGTPYGYTF	TGCAGTGCTGGGACACCGTATGGCTACACCTTC	11	.	TRBJ1-2	.	TRBV20-1
CASSLGNAGGPDTQYF	TGCGCCAGCAGCTTGGGTAATGCGGGGGGGCCAGATACGCAGTATTTT	16	.	TRBJ2-3	TRBD2	TRBV5-1
CASSLFSVVNTEAFF	TGTGCCAGCAGCTTGTTTAGTGTCGTGAACACTGAAGCTTTCTTT	15	.	TRBJ1-1	.	TRBV5-4
CASSVPLAALGYEQYF	TGTGCCAGCAGTGTTCCCCTGGCAGCCCTCGGCTACGAGCAGTACTTC	16	few	TRBJ2-7	.	TRBV2